A single sample gave rise to the 25 T cell receptor beta chains below, sequenced in a study of T cells in Graves' hyperthyroidism and ophthalmopathy. RNA transcripts were the template for amplifying TCR beta CDR3 regions. Carried out on the TCR CDR3, a first-round RT-PCR used the HTBI primer set. TCRdb independently ran MiXCR on the multiplex PCR reads; one entry per CDR3 protein. The sample includes approximately 640,000 distinct CDR3 sequences, roughly 16% of them seen just once. Sequencing used blood. The receptors derive from a woman in her thirties with Graves' hyperthyroidism.

This clonotype has ten or more counts. The V gene is TRBV12-5, the J gene TRBJ2-1, with 9 positions matching TRBD2. V trimming: 7 bases; J trimming: 2 bases; junction bases outside the gene matches: 6. The CDR3 covers 15 residues. From germline, CDR1 is LGHNT and CDR2 FRNRAP. The CDR3 coding sequence is TGTGCTAGTGCCCTTGGGACTAGCCCCTACAATGAGCAGTTCTTC. Translated: CASALGTSPYNEQFF.

This clonotype showed up many times. This chain uses TRBV6-2 or TRBV6-3 with TRBJ2-7; perhaps TRBD2 as D (5 bases). V lost 7 bases and J 3 bases, leaving 16 bases between the germline ends. The CDR3 is made up of 14 amino acids. In germline, CDR1 is MNHEY, CDR2 SVGEGT. The CDR3 loop is CASTPSTGSYEQYF. In nucleotides, the CDR3 is TGTGCCAGCACCCCTTCGACGGGGAGCTACGAGCAGTACTTC.

There are many counts of this clonotype. The chain joins TRBV12-3 or TRBV12-4 to TRBJ2-5, with D tentatively TRBD1 or TRBD2 (5 bases each). Trimming left V 4 bases short and J 7 bases short, with 13 bases between. The CDR3 extends over 13 amino acids. The chain's CDR3 is CASSSSMRGTQYF. The CDR3 DNA sequence: TGTGCCAGCAGTTCGTCCATGAGGGGGACCCAGTACTTC.

This clonotype was detected ten times or more. The rearrangement links TRBV28 to TRBJ2-4; D is undetermined. Looked up from germline, CDR1 is MDHEN and CDR2 is SYDVKM. The CDR3 spans 15 residues. Trimming left V 7 bases short and J 1 base short, with 14 bases between. CDR3 in DNA: TGTGCCAGCACCCCACACGGATCGGCCAAAAACATTCAGTACTTC. It is translated as CASTPHGSAKNIQYF.

In its sample, this clonotype was seen many times. The J gene is TRBJ2-7, the V gene TRBV7-9, with TRBD1 matching 8 bases. The CDR3 is made up of 14 amino acids. Germline CDR1 reads SEHNR; CDR2 reads FQNEAQ (reference sequence). V shed 5 bases, J shed 5 bases, and the junction held 8 bases outside the gene matches. Here the CDR3 reads CASSPVTGGDEQYF. Here the CDR3 DNA reads TGTGCCAGCAGCCCCGTTACAGGGGGAGACGAGCAGTACTTC.

This clonotype was seen only a few times. This may arise from a read error, as a much more abundant clone is one base away. The rearrangement links TRBV12-3 or TRBV12-4 to TRBJ2-2, with no clear D. V gave up 7 bases and J gave up 4 bases, with 4 bases separating them. This CDR3 region has 11 residues. CDR3 amino acids: CASIFTGELFF. CDR3 nucleotides: TGTGCCAGCATTTTCACCGGGGAGCTGTTTTTT.

This clonotype turned up a few times. The CDR3 DNA is TGTGCCAGCAGCTCGGACCGGGACAGGGGATTTCGGAACACTGAAGCTTTCTTT. It is translated as CASSSDRDRGFRNTEAFF. J is TRBJ1-1 and V is TRBV7-9, with 10 bases identical to TRBD1. V lost 4 bases, J lost 1 base, and 12 bases stayed unmatched. Germline CDR1 reads SEHNR; CDR2 reads FQNEAQ (reference sequence). This CDR3 has 18 amino acids.

This clonotype was picked up one time. V is TRBV5-1 and J is TRBJ2-5, with 8 positions matching TRBD2. Germline V gene lookup returns CDR1 SGHRS and CDR2 YFSETQ. The junction had 5 bases not matched to a gene; V was cut back by 5 bases and J by 5 bases. The CDR3 totals 13 residues. The CDR3: CASRLAVQETQYF. CDR3 sequence (DNA): TGCGCCAGCAGACTAGCGGTACAGGAGACCCAGTACTTC.

At least ten counts were recorded for this clonotype. The chain carries TRBV2 and TRBJ2-7, with TRBD2 identical over 11 bases. The CDR3 loop spans 18 amino acids. The trim removed 2 bases at V and 5 bases at J, leaving 14 bases unmatched. Germline loops: CDR1 SNHLY, CDR2 FYNNEI. The CDR3 region is CASSEWLAGGGNLDEQYF. DNA for the CDR3: TGTGCCAGCAGTGAATGGCTAGCGGGAGGAGGAAACTTGGACGAGCAGTACTTC.

This clonotype was observed many times. The chain has TRBV5-6 and TRBJ2-3; no definite D call. The CDR3 extends over 13 amino acids. Between the trimmed V and J ends, which lost 4 bases and 5 bases, there was a span of 11 bases. Germline V gene sequence: CDR1 SGHDT, CDR2 YYEEEE. The CDR3 DNA reads as TGTGCCAGCAGCGGGAAGGGTTTAGATACGCAGTATTTT. The encoded protein is CASSGKGLDTQYF.

This clonotype was seen at least ten times. The rearrangement uses TRBV29-1 and TRBJ2-7, with D possibly being TRBD1 or TRBD2 (6 bases each). The CDR3 contains 16 residues. The V gene's germline CDR1 is SQVTM and CDR2 ANQGSEA. Trimming removed 4 bases from V and 2 bases from J, with 21 bases in between. As DNA, the CDR3 is TGCAGCGTTGGGGGCAGGATGGGGGGCCTTACCTACGAGCAGTACTTC. Translation: CSVGGRMGGLTYEQYF.

J is TRBJ2-5 and V is TRBV28; 9 bases agree with TRBD1. This CDR3 is built from 15 residues. Germline CDR1 reads MDHEN; CDR2 reads SYDVKM. V dropped 2 bases and J dropped 9; count of bases not matched to a gene: 10. The CDR3 spells CASSLGDRAFGPQYF. The CDR3 bases are TGTGCCAGCAGTTTAGGGGACAGGGCCTTTGGTCCCCAGTACTTC.

A few counts support this clonotype. The V gene is TRBV7-3, the J gene TRBJ2-5; D gene uncertain. In germline, CDR1 is SGHTA, CDR2 FQGTGA. CDR3 length equals 14 residues. V was pared by 4 bases and J by 5 bases, with 14 bases between. The DNA of the CDR3 is TGTGCCAGCAGCTCCCCGAGTTCTCCGGAGACCCAGTACTTC. Translation: CASSSPSSPETQYF.

V gene TRBV7-9 combines with J gene TRBJ2-3, with 10 bases lining up with TRBD2. The CDR3 spans 15 residues. With V trimmed by 6 bases and J by 2 bases, 5 bases remained unmatched. Looked up from germline, CDR1 is SEHNR and CDR2 is FQNEAQ (reference sequence). DNA for the CDR3: TGTGCCAGCAGATCTGGACTAGCGGACACAGATACGCAGTATTTT. It encodes CASRSGLADTDTQYF.

Worth noting for this clonotype: Here the CDR3 omits its conserved ending phenylalanine or tryptophan, so a read error is the likely source. The rearrangement joins TRBV9 to TRBJ2-5; maybe TRBD2 (6 bases). CDR3 length equals 14 residues. V was pared by 0 bases and J by 5 bases, with 11 bases between. Germline-derived CDR1 and CDR2 are SGDLS and YYNGEE. The CDR3 loop reads CASSVAAGRETQYS. In DNA, the CDR3 is TGTGCCAGCAGCGTAGCGGCGGGAAGGGAGACCCAGTACTCC.

This clonotype has just a few counts. The chain is built from TRBV4-1 and TRBJ2-1; unclear D gene. Germline V gene data show CDR1 as MGHRA and CDR2 as YSYEKL. This CDR3 has 14 residues. The V gene lost 4 bases and the J gene lost 7 bases, with 14 bases spanning the gap. The CDR3 DNA reads TGCGCCAGCAGCCCCCTTGGAGCCTCGAATGAGCAGTTCTTC. Residues: CASSPLGASNEQFF.

This clonotype was seen a handful of times. V and J are TRBV10-3 and TRBJ2-7; D may be TRBD1 (6 bases). The CDR3 totals 14 residues. The V end lost 3 bases, the J end lost 3 bases, and 12 bases lay between the germline ends. Looked up from germline, CDR1 is ENHRY and CDR2 is SYGVKD. CDR3 DNA sequence: TGTGCCATCAGTGACGGACAGCGGAGCTACGAGCAGTACTTC. Its protein is CAISDGQRSYEQYF.

This clonotype was seen many times. The genes are TRBV7-2 and TRBJ2-5, with TRBD1 matching 8 bases. V lost 5 bases, J lost 5 bases, and 7 bases stayed unmatched. Germline CDR1 is SGHTA and CDR2 is FQGNSA. The CDR3 loop spans 14 amino acids. CDR3: CASSQGQVGETQYF. The CDR3 DNA follows: TGTGCCAGCAGCCAGGGACAGGTCGGGGAGACCCAGTACTTC. Full variable domain (missing parts from reference TRBV7-2 and TRBJ2-5): GAGVSQSPSNKVTEKGKDVELRCDPISGHTALYWYRQSLGQGLEFLIYFQGNSAPDKSGLPSDRFSAERTGGSVSTLTIQRTQQEDSAVYLCASSQGQVGETQYFGPGTRLLVL.

As concerns this clonotype: Germline is not matched at one junction end, which may reflect a read error. DNA of the CDR3: TGTGCCAGCAGCTTGGGACAGGGGGCTGGAAATCAGCCCCAGCATTTT. Its translation: CASSLGQGAGNQPQHF. The gene calls are TRBV5-1 and TRBJ1-5; the match to TRBD1 covers 12 bases. Germline CDR1 and CDR2: SGHRS and YFSETQ. There are 16 residues in the CDR3. The full variable domain, with the rest looked up from reference TRBV5-1 and TRBJ1-5, is KAGVTQTPRYLIKTRGQQVTLSCSPISGHRSVSWYQQTPGQGLQFLFEYFSETQRNKGNFPGRFSGRQFSNSRSEMNVSTLELGDSALYLCASSLGQGAGNQPQHFGDGTRLSIL.

This clonotype was seen ten or more times. The V call is TRBV6-2 or TRBV6-3, the J call TRBJ2-7; D not certain. Germline-derived CDR1 and CDR2 are MNHEY and SVGEGT. This CDR3 spans 11 amino acids. The V end was cut by 9 bases, the J end by 3 bases, with 9 bases between. In DNA form, the CDR3 reads TGTGCCAGTGGACGGAACTACGAGCAGTACTTC. Its protein is CASGRNYEQYF.

About this clonotype: This is likely a read error, given that the CDR3 carries no conserved phenylalanine or tryptophan at its end. J is TRBJ2-2 and V is TRBV28, with no clear D. The CDR3 covers 12 residues. Germline V CDR1 and CDR2: MDHEN, SYDVKM. Trimming removed 8 bases from V and 3 bases from J, with 7 bases in between. This chain's CDR3 is CASYPDTGELFV. CDR3 nucleotides: TGTGCCAGCTATCCGGACACCGGGGAGCTGTTTGTT.

The chain combines TRBV5-5 with TRBJ2-4; D possibly corresponds to TRBD2 (5 bases). The CDR3 is 12 residues long. V was pared by 3 bases and J by 10 bases, with 11 bases between. Germline V gene data show CDR1 as SGHKS and CDR2 as YYEKEE (reference sequence). The CDR3 DNA sequence: TGTGCCAGCAGCTCGGACTTAGCGATTCAGTACTTC. Translating gives CASSSDLAIQYF.

The chain joins TRBV7-8 to TRBJ2-1, with D hard to call. This CDR3 is built from 16 residues. Trimming took 3 bases from V and 0 from J, leaving 12 bases between them. The germline CDR1 and CDR2 sequences are SGHVS and FQNEAQ. The CDR3 nucleotides are TGTGCCAGCAGCTTCACAACTCTAAGCTCCTACAATGAGCAGTTCTTC. This codes for CASSFTTLSSYNEQFF.

This clonotype was observed a handful of times. The chain has TRBV6-1 and TRBJ2-3; D uncertain. V dropped 2 bases and J dropped 6 bases, with 9 bases sitting between them. From germline, CDR1 is MNHNS and CDR2 SASEGT. The CDR3 has 13 amino acids. This CDR3 is CASSESRPDTQYF. The CDR3 DNA reads as TGTGCCAGCAGTGAAAGTCGCCCGGATACGCAGTATTTT.

There are many counts of this clonotype. The chain is built from TRBV28 and TRBJ2-1; D unresolved. Germline values: CDR1 MDHEN, CDR2 SYDVKM. CDR3 size: 14 residues. V gave up 7 bases and J gave up 0 bases, with 10 bases separating them. CDR3 sequence reads: CASNLKSSYNEQFF. The DNA for the CDR3 is TGTGCCAGCAACCTGAAGAGCTCCTACAATGAGCAGTTCTTC.